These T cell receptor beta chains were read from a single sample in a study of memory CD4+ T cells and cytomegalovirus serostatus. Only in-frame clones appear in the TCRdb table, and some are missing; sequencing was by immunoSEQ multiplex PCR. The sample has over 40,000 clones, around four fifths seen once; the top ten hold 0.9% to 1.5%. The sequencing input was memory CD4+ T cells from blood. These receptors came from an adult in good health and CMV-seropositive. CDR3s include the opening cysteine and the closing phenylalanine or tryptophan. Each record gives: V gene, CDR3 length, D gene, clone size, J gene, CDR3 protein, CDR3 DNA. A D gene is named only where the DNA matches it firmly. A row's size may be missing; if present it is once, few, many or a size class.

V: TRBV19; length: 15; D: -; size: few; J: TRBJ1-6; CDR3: CASSTSRGGNSPLHF; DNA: TGTGCCAGTAGTACCTCTCGAGGGGGGAATTCACCCCTCCACTTT
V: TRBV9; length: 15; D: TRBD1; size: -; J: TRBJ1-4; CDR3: CASSVDTGGLEKLFF; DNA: TGTGCCAGCAGCGTAGACACAGGGGGCTTGGAAAAACTGTTTTTT
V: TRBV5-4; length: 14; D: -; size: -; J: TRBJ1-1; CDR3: CASSFGSYDTEAFF; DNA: TGTGCCAGCAGCTTCGGGTCATACGACACTGAAGCTTTCTTT
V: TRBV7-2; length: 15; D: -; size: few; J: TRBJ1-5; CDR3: CASSLDGSGPQPQHF; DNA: TGTGCCAGCAGCTTAGATGGGTCAGGGCCTCAGCCCCAGCATTTT
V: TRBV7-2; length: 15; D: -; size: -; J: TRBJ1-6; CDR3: CASSLSPRGNSPLHF; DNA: TGTGCCAGCAGCTTAAGTCCCAGGGGTAATTCACCCCTCCACTTT
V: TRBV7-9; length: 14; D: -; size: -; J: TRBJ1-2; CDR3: CASSLYGGSYGYTF; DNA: TGTGCCAGCAGCTTATACGGGGGCTCCTATGGCTACACCTTC
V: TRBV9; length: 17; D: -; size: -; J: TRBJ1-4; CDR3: CASSVALGESVGEKLFF; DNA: TGTGCCAGCAGCGTAGCCTTGGGGGAGTCAGTGGGTGAAAAACTGTTTTTT
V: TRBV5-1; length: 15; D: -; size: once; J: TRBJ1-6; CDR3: CASSLVTGMNSPLHF; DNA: TGCGCCAGCAGCTTGGTTACGGGAATGAATTCACCCCTCCACTTT
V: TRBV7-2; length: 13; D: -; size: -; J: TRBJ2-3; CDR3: CASSLGGRDTQYF; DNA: TGTGCCAGCAGTCTGGGGGGTAGAGATACGCAGTATTTT
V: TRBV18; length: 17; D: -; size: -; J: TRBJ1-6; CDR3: CASSSKMLGSYNSPLHF; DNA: TGTGCCAGCTCATCAAAAATGCTGGGGTCCTATAATTCACCCCTCCACTTT
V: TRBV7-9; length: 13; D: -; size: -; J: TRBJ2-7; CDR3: CASSGGRAYEQYF; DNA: TGTGCCAGCAGCGGGGGCCGAGCCTACGAGCAGTACTTC
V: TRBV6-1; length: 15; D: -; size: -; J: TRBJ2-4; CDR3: CASSERPNPEDIQYF; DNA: TGTGCCAGCAGTGAGCGGCCGAACCCCGAGGACATTCAGTACTTC
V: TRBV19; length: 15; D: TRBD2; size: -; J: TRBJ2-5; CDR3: CASSEGLAGVKTQYF; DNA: TGTGCCAGTAGCGAGGGACTAGCGGGGGTCAAGACCCAGTACTTC
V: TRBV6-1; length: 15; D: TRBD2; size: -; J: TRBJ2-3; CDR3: CASSESGGASDTQYF; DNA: TGTGCCAGCAGTGAAAGCGGGGGGGCGTCAGATACGCAGTATTTT
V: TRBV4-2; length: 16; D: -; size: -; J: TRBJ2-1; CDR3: CASSQESSRRGNEQFF; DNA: TGTGCCAGCAGCCAAGAAAGCAGTCGCCGCGGGAATGAGCAGTTCTTC
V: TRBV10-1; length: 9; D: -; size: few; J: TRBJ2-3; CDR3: CSASDTQYF; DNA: TGCTCCGCGTCAGATACGCAGTATTTT
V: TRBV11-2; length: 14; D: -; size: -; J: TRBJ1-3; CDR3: CASRQQSSGNTIYF; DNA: TGTGCCAGCAGACAACAGAGCTCTGGAAACACCATATATTTT
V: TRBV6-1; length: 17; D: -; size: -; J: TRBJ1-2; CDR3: CASSEAPEITSNYGYTF; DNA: TGTGCCAGCAGTGAAGCTCCAGAGATAACCTCTAACTATGGCTACACCTTC
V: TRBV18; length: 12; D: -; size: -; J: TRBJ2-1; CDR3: CASSPIGLEQFF; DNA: TGTGCCAGCTCACCCATTGGACTGGAGCAGTTCTTC
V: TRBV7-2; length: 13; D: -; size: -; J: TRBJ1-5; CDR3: CASSRQSNQPQHF; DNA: TGTGCCAGCAGCCGACAAAGCAATCAGCCCCAGCATTTT
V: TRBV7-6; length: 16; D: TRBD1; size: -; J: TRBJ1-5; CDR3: CASSKQQGWLNQPQHF; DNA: TGTGCCAGCAGCAAACAACAGGGGTGGTTAAATCAGCCCCAGCATTTT
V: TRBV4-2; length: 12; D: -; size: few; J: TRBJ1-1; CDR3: CASSQVAGRAFF; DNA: TGTGCCAGCAGCCAAGTGGCGGGACGAGCTTTCTTT
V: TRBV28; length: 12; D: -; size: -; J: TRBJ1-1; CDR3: CASSLIARGAFF; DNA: TGTGCCAGCAGTTTAATCGCCCGAGGAGCTTTCTTT
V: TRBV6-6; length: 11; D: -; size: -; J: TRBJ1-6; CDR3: CASCSNSPLHF; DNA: TGTGCCAGTTGTAGCAATTCACCCCTCCACTTT
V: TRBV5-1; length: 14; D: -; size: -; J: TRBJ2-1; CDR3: CASSFNRVPNEQFF; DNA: TGCGCCAGCAGCTTTAACAGGGTACCCAATGAGCAGTTCTTC
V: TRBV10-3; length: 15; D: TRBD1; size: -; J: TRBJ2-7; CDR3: CAIRQGGNMNYEQYF; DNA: TGTGCCATCAGACAGGGGGGCAATATGAACTACGAGCAGTACTTC